This T cell receptor beta chain is from a study of blood T cell repertoires in COVID-19. Study information: In each case, the material was cDNA or gDNA derived from T cells, B-cell-depleted T cells, or PBMCs.

As processed by the authors: Scientists estimated how many nucleated cells there were by amplifying reference gene primers. Profiled with immunoSEQ multiplex PCR; TCRdb holds only in-frame clones, not every one. The DNA gave D and trimming, while V, J and clone size come from that table. The data hold more than 95,000 clones, with about 85% observed a single time. This CDR3 spans 16 amino acids. Germline CDR1 is MNHNS and CDR2 is SASEGT. Trimming removed 4 bases at V and 0 bases at J, with 15 bases between. The chain couples TRBV6-1 to TRBJ1-2; no firm D call. Sequencing input: peripheral blood. The receptor was isolated from a man in his forties or fifties in a cohort sampled during active COVID-19. The CDR3 is CASSGSGRFSNYGYTF. The CDR3 region has the DNA TGTGCCAGCAGTGGATCCGGGAGGTTTTCTAACTATGGCTACACCTTC.